The 30 T cell receptor beta chains below come from one sample, sequenced in a study of beta chain features in type 1 diabetes. General study findings and limits: Shorter TCRB CDR3s, moderately but significantly so, were found in Type 1 diabetes patients in all four CD4+ subsets.

Their antigen targets remain unknown. Every isolated RNA sample was fully reverse transcribed, so sequencing captured expressed TCRB transcripts. Some clones are missing from TCRdb's copy, which holds only in-frame ones; the method was immunoSEQ multiplex PCR. The repertoire holds roughly 700,000 clones, with under 15% as singletons. The sequenced material came from naive CD4+ T cells from blood. The receptor set was obtained from a young man with type 1 diabetes.

This clone has only a few counts. V is TRBV6-6 and J is TRBJ2-7, with 10 positions matching TRBD1. V shed 4 bases, J shed 4 bases, and the junction held 4 bases outside the gene matches. The CDR3 sequence is 14 residues long. Germline CDR1 and CDR2: MNHNY and SVGAGI (reference sequence). This CDR3 reads CASSFRDRGYEQYF. CDR3 nucleotides: TGTGCCAGCAGTTTCCGGGACAGGGGTTACGAGCAGTACTTC.

V is TRBV2 and J is TRBJ2-7, with 10 nucleotides matching TRBD1. The V segment lost 4 bases and the J segment 6 bases; nucleotides outside the gene matches: 6. Germline V gene sequence: CDR1 SNHLY, CDR2 FYNNEI. The CDR3 runs 14 residues. CDR3 in amino acids: CASSGGTGEGEQYF. Here the CDR3 DNA reads TGTGCCAGCAGTGGCGGGACAGGGGAGGGCGAGCAGTACTTC.

This sequence joins TRBV6-6 and TRBJ1-2; D is uncertain. Germline CDR1 and CDR2: MNHNY and SVGAGI (reference sequence). The CDR3 length is 13 residues. The V end lost 0 bases, the J end lost 8 bases, and 10 bases lay between the germline ends. The CDR3 coding sequence is TGTGCCAGCAGTTACTCGAGTGGTGGAGGCTACACCTTC. This translates into CASSYSSGGGYTF.

V gene TRBV10-3 combines with J gene TRBJ1-4; no clear D. The V gene's germline CDR1 is ENHRY and CDR2 SYGVKD. V dropped 0 bases and J dropped 10 bases, with 12 bases sitting between them. This CDR3 contains 14 residues. Here the CDR3 reads CAISESVNRGKLFF. CDR3 nucleotides: TGTGCCATCAGTGAGTCTGTTAATCGGGGAAAACTGTTTTTT.

V and J are TRBV10-1 and TRBJ2-1; the match to TRBD2 covers 11 bases. The CDR3 consists of 15 residues. The V segment lost 6 bases and the J segment 3 bases; nucleotides outside the gene matches: 4. The germline V gene has CDR1 WNHNN and CDR2 SYGVQD (reference sequence). CDR3 region: CASSLTSGGYNEQFF. CDR3 sequence (DNA): TGCGCCAGCAGCCTTACTAGCGGGGGCTACAATGAGCAGTTCTTC.

This clone has only a few counts. The chain couples TRBV28 to TRBJ1-3; unclear D gene. V gave up 3 bases and J gave up 4 bases, with 4 bases separating them. CDR1 MDHEN and CDR2 SYDVKM come from the germline V gene. There are 12 residues in the CDR3. The CDR3 reads CASSLRGNTIYF. In DNA, the CDR3 is TGTGCCAGCAGTTTGAGGGGAAACACCATATATTTT.

This clone was counted a few times. This chain uses TRBV30 with TRBJ1-2; D is uncertain. Trimming took off 1 base at V and 6 bases at J, with 18 bases between the two ends. Germline CDR1 and CDR2: GTSNPN and SVGIG (reference sequence). The CDR3 totals 15 residues. The CDR3 is CAWSEPPRTVDGYTF. CDR3 bases: TGTGCCTGGAGTGAACCCCCAAGGACGGTGGATGGCTACACCTTC.

For this clone: The identical CDR3 is also encoded by other nucleotide sequences in the sample. V is TRBV7-9 and J is TRBJ2-2; 8 bases are a match to TRBD1. Germline trimming cut 4 bases from V and 2 bases from J; bases unmatched to any gene: 3. The length of the CDR3 is 15 residues. Germline V gives CDR1 SEHNR, CDR2 FQNEAQ (reference sequence). The CDR3 reads CASSSGTGNTGELFF. CDR3 DNA sequence: TGTGCCAGCAGCTCAGGGACAGGAAACACCGGGGAGCTGTTTTTT.

This clone was seen just once. Other nucleotide sequences in the sample specify the same CDR3. The chain uses TRBV5-6 and TRBJ1-5; the D gene is possibly TRBD1 (5 bases). The CDR3 spans 14 residues. Germline assignment: CDR1 SGHDT and CDR2 YYEEEE. Trimming shortened V by 0 bases and J by 3 bases, and 7 bases separated the two germline ends. Written as DNA, the CDR3 is TGTGCCAGCAGCTTGGAGGGGTCCAATCAGCCCCAGCATTTT. Translation gives CASSLEGSNQPQHF.

This clone was counted a few times. The chain couples TRBV5-1 to TRBJ2-1, with D hard to call. The V end was cut by 0 bases, the J end by 4 bases, with 14 bases between. Germline CDR1 reads SGHRS; CDR2 reads YFSETQ. CDR3 length equals 16 residues. The CDR3 region has the DNA TGCGCCAGCAGCTTGGAGGACCCGCGGAAATACAATGAGCAGTTCTTC. This codes for CASSLEDPRKYNEQFF.

The chain joins TRBV5-4 to TRBJ2-1; D remains unclear. Germline V lookup: CDR1 SGHNT, CDR2 YYREEE (reference sequence). The germline V and J ends were trimmed by 6 bases and 4 bases, with 5 bases remaining between them. The CDR3 length is 11 residues. For the CDR3, the DNA is TGTGCCAGCACCCATTACAATGAGCAGTTCTTC. Encoded protein: CASTHYNEQFF.

This clone appeared a few times. The chain carries TRBV29-1 and TRBJ1-3, with D possibly matching TRBD1 (6 bases). V was pared by 7 bases and J by 0 bases, with 13 bases between. CDR3 size: 14 residues. Germline values: CDR1 SQVTM, CDR2 ANQGSEA. CDR3 residues: CSAYRDLSGNTIYF. DNA for the CDR3: TGCAGCGCCTACAGGGACCTCTCTGGAAACACCATATATTTT.

The chain uses TRBV2 and TRBJ2-5, with a weak D call TRBD1 (5 bases). The CDR3 spans 13 residues. Trimming left V 6 bases short and J 4 bases short, with 12 bases between. Germline lookup yields CDR1 SNHLY and CDR2 FYNNEI. The CDR3 reads CASSQGGAETQYF. CDR3 nucleotide sequence: TGTGCCAGCAGCCAGGGTGGAGCAGAGACCCAGTACTTC.

This clone showed up just a few times. The chain combines TRBV10-2 with TRBJ2-1; 7 positions agree with TRBD1. The V gene's germline CDR1 is WSHSY and CDR2 SAAADI. Germline trimming cut 3 bases from V and 9 bases from J; bases unmatched to any gene: 8. CDR3 length: 14 amino acids. In DNA, the CDR3 is TGCGCCAGCAGTGAAAGACAGGGTTCGAGTGAGCAGTTCTTC. It encodes CASSERQGSSEQFF.

The rearrangement uses TRBV7-9 and TRBJ1-6; D perhaps matches TRBD1 (5 bases). CDR3 length: 14 amino acids. V was pared by 4 bases and J by 7 bases, with 11 bases between. Germline V CDR1 and CDR2: SEHNR, FQNEAQ (reference sequence). The chain's CDR3 is CASSSTGPNSPLHF. The CDR3 bases are TGTGCCAGCAGCTCCACAGGTCCGAATTCACCCCTCCACTTT. The variable domain in full, with the rest retrieved from reference TRBV7-9 and TRBJ1-6, is DTGVSQNPRHKITKRGQNVTFRCDPISEHNRLYWYRQTLGQGPEFLTYFQNEAQLEKSRLLSDRFSAERPKGSFSTLEIQRTEQGDSAMYLCASSSTGPNSPLHFGNGTRLTVT.

V usage is TRBV7-9 and J usage is TRBJ1-1; TRBD1 is a possible D gene (5 bases). V lost 4 bases to trimming and J lost 0 bases, with 9 bases between them. CDR3 length: 14 residues. Germline CDR1 and CDR2: SEHNR and FQNEAQ (reference sequence). CDR3 region: CASSSETVNTEAFF. The CDR3 bases are TGTGCCAGCAGCTCAGAGACAGTGAACACTGAAGCTTTCTTT.

The J gene is TRBJ1-6, the V gene TRBV5-4; 7 nucleotides agree with TRBD1. CDR1 and CDR2 (germline): SGHNT, YYREEE (reference sequence). The CDR3 spans 18 residues. V was pared by 4 bases and J by 0 bases, with 10 bases of the junction left unmatched. The CDR3 sequence is CASSAGTVKSSYNSPLHF. DNA of the CDR3: TGTGCCAGCAGCGCCGGGACAGTAAAAAGCTCCTATAATTCACCCCTCCACTTT.

The chain has TRBV5-1 and TRBJ1-2; TRBD1 might be the D (6 bases). Germline V gene sequence: CDR1 SGHRS, CDR2 YFSETQ. V gave up 4 bases and J gave up 2 bases, with 12 bases separating them. The CDR3 contains 14 residues. Here the CDR3 reads CASSPRTVNYGYTF. CDR3 in DNA: TGCGCCAGCAGCCCCAGGACAGTAAACTATGGCTACACCTTC.

The chain employs TRBV6-5 and TRBJ2-7; D uncertain. The CDR3 is 15 amino acids. In germline, CDR1 is MNHEY, CDR2 SVGAGI. V lost 2 bases and J lost 5, with 16 bases in between. The CDR3 DNA reads TGTGCCAGCAGTTACAGCTCGGTAGGGTGGGACGAGCAGTACTTC. Translating gives CASSYSSVGWDEQYF.

This clone came up a few times. The chain employs TRBV13 and TRBJ1-2, with D tentatively TRBD1 (5 bases). Germline CDR1 is PRHDT and CDR2 is FYEKMQ (reference sequence). With 3 bases removed from V and 6 bases from J, the gap between germline ends came to 17 bases. The length of the CDR3 is 15 residues. CDR3 sequence (DNA): TGTGCCAGCAGCTTCGAAGGGCAGGGCGTTGATGGCTACACCTTC. This sequence encodes CASSFEGQGVDGYTF. Full variable domain (outside the CDR3, taken from reference TRBV13 and TRBJ1-2): AAGVIQSPRHLIKEKRETATLKCYPIPRHDTVYWYQQGPGQDPQFLISFYEKMQSDKGSIPDRFSAQQFSDYHSELNMSSLELGDSALYFCASSFEGQGVDGYTFGSGTRLTVV.

The chain recombines TRBV5-4 with TRBJ2-1; the D gene is possibly TRBD1 (6 bases). Germline V gives CDR1 SGHNT, CDR2 YYREEE (reference sequence). The V end lost 0 bases, the J end lost 3 bases, and 13 bases lay between the germline ends. CDR3 length equals 16 residues. This CDR3 is CASSLDLGASYNEQFF. In nucleotides, the CDR3 is TGTGCCAGCAGCTTGGATCTGGGGGCGAGCTACAATGAGCAGTTCTTC.

This clone was recorded a few times. The chain is built from TRBV4-1 and TRBJ1-2, with unresolved D. CDR3 length: 15 amino acids. Trimming shortened V by 0 bases and J by 3 bases, and 11 bases separated the two germline ends. Germline-derived CDR1 and CDR2 are MGHRA and YSYEKL. The CDR3 nucleotides read TGCGCCAGCAGCCAAGAGCACAGTTCCTACTATGGCTACACCTTC. Its translation is CASSQEHSSYYGYTF.

This clone turned up a few times. The V call is TRBV18, the J call TRBJ2-3; D call uncertain. The CDR3 is made up of 13 amino acids. Deletions cut 1 base from V and 4 bases from J, with 6 bases between. Per germline, CDR1 KGHSH and CDR2 LQKENI. CDR3 nucleotide sequence: TGTGCCAGCTCACCACAAAATGCAGATACGCAGTATTTT. Encoded protein: CASSPQNADTQYF.

J is TRBJ1-1 and V is TRBV7-2, with TRBD1 as a possible D gene (6 bases). Trimming pared 5 bases from V and 3 bases from J, leaving 10 bases between. CDR3 size: 13 residues. Germline V gene lookup returns CDR1 SGHTA and CDR2 FQGNSA. The CDR3 DNA reads as TGTGCCAGCAGCACACCAGGGGACACTGAAGCTTTCTTT. This sequence encodes CASSTPGDTEAFF.

This clone was observed a handful of times. The rearrangement links TRBV25-1 to TRBJ1-1; D not certain. The CDR3 contains 12 residues. Germline CDR1 is MGHDK and CDR2 is SYGVNS. Trimming pared 8 bases from V and 7 bases from J, leaving 14 bases between. In DNA form, the CDR3 reads TGTGCCAGCTCCTTCGTGGGTAATGAAGCTTTCTTT. Its translation is CASSFVGNEAFF.

The chain couples TRBV11-1 to TRBJ1-6, with 9 nucleotides matching TRBD1. The germline CDR1 and CDR2 sequences are SGHAT and FQDESV (reference sequence). The CDR3 is 15 amino acids. J was trimmed by 6 bases and V by 7 bases; bases with no gene match: 7. The CDR3 protein is CASTWEQGANSPLHF. CDR3 nucleotides: TGTGCCAGCACCTGGGAACAGGGGGCTAATTCACCCCTCCACTTT.

This clone came up a few times. The V gene is TRBV4-1, the J gene TRBJ1-4, with D hard to call. Germline CDR1 MGHRA, CDR2 YSYEKL. Trimming removed 0 bases from V and 5 bases from J, with 16 bases in between. The CDR3 covers 17 residues. CDR3 in DNA: TGCGCCAGCAGCCAAGATCTGGGTGGCGGAAACAATGAAAAACTGTTTTTT. Protein product: CASSQDLGGGNNEKLFF.

The rearrangement links TRBV2 to TRBJ1-4, with 8 positions matching TRBD1. V shed 7 bases, J shed 13 bases, and the junction held 11 bases outside the gene matches. The CDR3 consists of 13 residues. The germline V gene has CDR1 SNHLY and CDR2 FYNNEI. As DNA, the CDR3 is TGTGCCAGCATCGGGGACCTAACAGGGGGACTGTTTTTT. Its translation: CASIGDLTGGLFF.

The gene calls are TRBV6-6 and TRBJ1-2; 8 nucleotides line up with TRBD1. V shed 4 bases, J shed 4 bases, and the junction held 11 bases outside the gene matches. The germline gives CDR1 MNHNY, CDR2 SVGAGI (reference sequence). The CDR3 runs 16 residues. In DNA, the CDR3 is TGTGCCAGCAGTTCACTGACAGGGGATCGGGGCTATGGCTACACCTTC. As protein: CASSSLTGDRGYGYTF.

The J gene is TRBJ1-5, the V gene TRBV7-8; no clear D. The CDR3 is made up of 14 amino acids. Trimming took off 6 bases at V and 3 bases at J, with 12 bases between the two ends. Per the germline V gene, CDR1 is SGHVS and CDR2 is FQNEAQ. DNA of the CDR3: TGTGCCAGCAGTCACCTCGTCTCCAATCAGCCCCAGCATTTT. This encodes CASSHLVSNQPQHF.